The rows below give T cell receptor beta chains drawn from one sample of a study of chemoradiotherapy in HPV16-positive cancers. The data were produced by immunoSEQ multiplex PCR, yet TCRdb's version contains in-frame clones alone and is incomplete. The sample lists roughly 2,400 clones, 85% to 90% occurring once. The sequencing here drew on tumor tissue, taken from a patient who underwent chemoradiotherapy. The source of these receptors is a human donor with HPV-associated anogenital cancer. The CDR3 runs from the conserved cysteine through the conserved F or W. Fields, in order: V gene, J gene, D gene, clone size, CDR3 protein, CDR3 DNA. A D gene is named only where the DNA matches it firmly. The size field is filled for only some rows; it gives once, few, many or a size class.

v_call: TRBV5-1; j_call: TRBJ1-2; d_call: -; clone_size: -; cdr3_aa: CASSFLTIDYGYTF; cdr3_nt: TGCGCCAGCAGCTTTCTCACAATTGACTATGGCTACACCTTC
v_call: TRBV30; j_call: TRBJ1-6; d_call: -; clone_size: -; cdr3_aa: CAWRSGGSTRFNSPLHF; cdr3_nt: TGTGCCTGGAGGTCCGGGGGTTCAACCCGTTTTAATTCACCCCTCCACTTT
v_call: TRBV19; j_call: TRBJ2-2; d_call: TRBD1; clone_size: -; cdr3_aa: CASSITGVTGELFF; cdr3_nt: TGTGCCAGTAGTATAACAGGGGTAACCGGGGAGCTGTTTTTT
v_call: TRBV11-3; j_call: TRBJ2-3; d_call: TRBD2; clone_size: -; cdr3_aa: CASSPRGGGTDTQYF; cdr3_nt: TGTGCCAGCAGCCCCCGCGGGGGGGGCACAGATACGCAGTATTTT
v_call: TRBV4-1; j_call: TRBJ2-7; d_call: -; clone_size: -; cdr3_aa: CASSPQGSDYEQYF; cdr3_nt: TGCGCCAGCAGCCCACAGGGTTCCGACTACGAGCAGTACTTC
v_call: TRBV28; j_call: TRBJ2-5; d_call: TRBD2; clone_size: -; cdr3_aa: CASSGTSGGANQETQYF; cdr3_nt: TGTGCCAGCAGTGGGACTAGCGGGGGGGCGAACCAAGAGACCCAGTACTTC
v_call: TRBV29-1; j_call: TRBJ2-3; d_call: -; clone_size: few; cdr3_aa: CSVEDRGAATDTQYF; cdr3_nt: TGCAGCGTTGAAGATCGGGGGGCCGCCACAGATACGCAGTATTTT
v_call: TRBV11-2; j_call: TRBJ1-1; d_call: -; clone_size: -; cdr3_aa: CASSSPGYTRAFF; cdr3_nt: TGTGCCAGCAGCTCCCCGGGTTATACGCGGGCTTTCTTT
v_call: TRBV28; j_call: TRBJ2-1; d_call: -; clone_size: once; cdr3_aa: CASYARTSVHNEQFF; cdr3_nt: TGTGCCAGCTACGCTAGAACCTCGGTACACAATGAGCAGTTCTTC
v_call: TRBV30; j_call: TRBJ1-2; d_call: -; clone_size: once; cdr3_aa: CAWNREANYGYTF; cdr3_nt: TGTGCCTGGAACAGGGAAGCTAACTATGGCTACACCTTC
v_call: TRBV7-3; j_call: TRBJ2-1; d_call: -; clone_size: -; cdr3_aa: CASSLTGLAKNEQFF; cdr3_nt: TGTGCCAGCAGCTTAACAGGGCTGGCAAAAAATGAGCAGTTCTTC
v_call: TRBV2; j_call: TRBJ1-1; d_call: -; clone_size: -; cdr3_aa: CASSDLGETEAFF; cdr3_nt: TGTGCCAGCAGTGATTTGGGGGAGACTGAAGCTTTCTTT
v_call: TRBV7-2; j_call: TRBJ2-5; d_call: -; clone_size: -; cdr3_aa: CASSLVNRAKETQYF; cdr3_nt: TGTGCCAGCAGCTTAGTTAACAGGGCCAAAGAGACCCAGTACTTC
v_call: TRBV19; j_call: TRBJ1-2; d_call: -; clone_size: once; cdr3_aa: CASSIDPWGWYGYTF; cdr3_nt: TGTGCCAGTAGTATAGATCCGTGGGGGTGGTATGGCTACACCTTC
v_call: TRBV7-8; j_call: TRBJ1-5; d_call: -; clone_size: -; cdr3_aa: CASSQTYRVERQNNQPQHF; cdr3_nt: TGTGCCAGCAGCCAGACTTACAGGGTTGAGAGGCAAAACAATCAGCCCCAGCATTTT
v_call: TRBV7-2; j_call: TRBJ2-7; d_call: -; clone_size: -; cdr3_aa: CASSSMQGDEQYF; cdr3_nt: TGTGCCAGCAGCTCCATGCAGGGTGACGAGCAGTACTTC
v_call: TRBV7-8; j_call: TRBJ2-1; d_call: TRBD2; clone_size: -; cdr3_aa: CASSPLAGGPLYNEQFF; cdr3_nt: TGTGCCAGCAGCCCGTTAGCGGGGGGCCCTCTCTACAATGAGCAGTTCTTC
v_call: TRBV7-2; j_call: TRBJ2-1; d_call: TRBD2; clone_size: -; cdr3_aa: CASSHGLAGTEQFF; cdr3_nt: TGTGCCAGCAGCCACGGACTAGCGGGAACTGAGCAGTTCTTC
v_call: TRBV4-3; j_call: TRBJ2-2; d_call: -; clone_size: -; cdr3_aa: CASSQEEGLGPGELFF; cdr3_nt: TGCGCCAGCAGCCAAGAGGAAGGGTTAGGACCCGGGGAGCTGTTTTTT
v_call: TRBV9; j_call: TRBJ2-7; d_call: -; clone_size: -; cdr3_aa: CASSVGGGLSREQYF; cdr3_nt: TGTGCCAGCAGCGTAGGGGGAGGCTTGTCACGCGAGCAGTACTTC
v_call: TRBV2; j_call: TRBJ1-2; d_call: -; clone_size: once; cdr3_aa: CASSEGFVLGYTF; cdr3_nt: TGTGCCAGCAGTGAAGGCTTTGTTCTTGGCTACACCTTC
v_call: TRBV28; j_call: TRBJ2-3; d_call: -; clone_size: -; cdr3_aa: CASSFQGADTQYF; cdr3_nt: TGTGCCAGCAGTTTTCAGGGCGCAGATACGCAGTATTTT
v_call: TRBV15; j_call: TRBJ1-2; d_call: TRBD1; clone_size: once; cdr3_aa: CATSRAPQTGANYGYTF; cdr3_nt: TGTGCCACCAGCAGGGCCCCACAAACAGGGGCAAACTATGGCTACACCTTC
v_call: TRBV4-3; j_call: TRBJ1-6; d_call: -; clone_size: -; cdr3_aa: CASSRQDNSPLHF; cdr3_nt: TGCGCCAGCAGTAGACAGGATAATTCACCCCTCCACTTT
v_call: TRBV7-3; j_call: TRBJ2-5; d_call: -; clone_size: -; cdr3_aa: CASSLRPGKLETQYF; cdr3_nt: TGTGCCAGCAGCTTAAGGCCCGGGAAATTGGAGACCCAGTACTTC
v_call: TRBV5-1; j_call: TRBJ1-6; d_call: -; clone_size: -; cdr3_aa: CASSLDSLYNSPLHF; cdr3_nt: TGCGCCAGCAGCTTGGACAGCCTCTATAATTCACCCCTCCACTTT
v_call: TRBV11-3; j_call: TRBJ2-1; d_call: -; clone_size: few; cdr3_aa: CASSLEGDEQFF; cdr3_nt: TGTGCCAGCAGCTTAGAGGGGGACGAGCAGTTCTTC
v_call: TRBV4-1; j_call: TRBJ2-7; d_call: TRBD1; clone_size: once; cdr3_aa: CASSPGTVGTYEQYF; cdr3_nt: TGCGCCAGCAGCCCCGGGACAGTAGGAACCTACGAGCAGTACTTC
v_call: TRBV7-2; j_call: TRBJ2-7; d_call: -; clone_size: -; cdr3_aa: CASSPLMSHEQYF; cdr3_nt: TGTGCCAGCAGCCCCCTGATGAGCCACGAGCAGTACTTC
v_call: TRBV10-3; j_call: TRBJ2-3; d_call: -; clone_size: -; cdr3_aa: CAISESVRTDTQYF; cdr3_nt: TGTGCCATCAGTGAGTCCGTTCGTACAGATACGCAGTATTTT
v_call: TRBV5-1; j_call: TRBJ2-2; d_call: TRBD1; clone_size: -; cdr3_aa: CASSQDRDTGELFF; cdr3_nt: TGCGCCAGCAGCCAGGACAGGGACACCGGGGAGCTGTTTTTT
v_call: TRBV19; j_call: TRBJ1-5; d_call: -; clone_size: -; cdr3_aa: CASGGNQPQHF; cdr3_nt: TGTGCCAGTGGGGGCAATCAGCCCCAGCATTTT
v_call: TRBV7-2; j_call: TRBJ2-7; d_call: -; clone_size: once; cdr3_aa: CASSLQTASYEQYF; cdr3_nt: TGTGCCAGCAGCTTACAGACAGCCTCCTACGAGCAGTACTTC
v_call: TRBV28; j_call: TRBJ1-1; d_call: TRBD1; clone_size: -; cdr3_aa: CASSPVTGKAFF; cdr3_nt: TGTGCCAGCAGTCCCGTGACAGGGAAAGCTTTCTTT
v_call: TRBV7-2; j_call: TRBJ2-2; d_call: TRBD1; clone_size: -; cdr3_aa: CASSLSPGGYTGELFF; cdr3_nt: TGTGCCAGCAGCTTATCTCCAGGGGGCTACACCGGGGAGCTGTTTTTT
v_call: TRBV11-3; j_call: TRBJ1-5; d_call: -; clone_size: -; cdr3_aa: CASSLTGGATLNYSNQPQHF; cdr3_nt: TGTGCCAGCAGCTTGACCGGCGGGGCCACCCTGAATTATAGCAATCAGCCCCAGCATTTT
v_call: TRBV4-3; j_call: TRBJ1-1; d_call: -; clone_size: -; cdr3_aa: CASSQVHRERDAEAFF; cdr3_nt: TGCGCCAGCAGCCAAGTCCACAGGGAGAGGGACGCTGAAGCTTTCTTT
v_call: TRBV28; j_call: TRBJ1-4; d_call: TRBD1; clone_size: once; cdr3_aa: CASSQDRVGEKLFF; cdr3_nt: TGTGCCAGCAGTCAGGACAGGGTTGGGGAAAAACTGTTTTTT
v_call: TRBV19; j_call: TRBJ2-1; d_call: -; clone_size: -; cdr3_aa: CASSIGGKGANEQFF; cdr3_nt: TGTGCCAGTAGTATAGGGGGAAAAGGAGCGAATGAGCAGTTCTTC
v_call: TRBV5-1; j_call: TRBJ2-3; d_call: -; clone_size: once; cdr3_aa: CASSSDRGGTDTQYF; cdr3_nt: TGCGCCAGCAGCTCGGATAGGGGGGGCACAGATACGCAGTATTTT
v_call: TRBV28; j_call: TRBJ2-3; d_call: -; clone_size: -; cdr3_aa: CASSLWAREKTQYF; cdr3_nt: TGTGCCAGCAGTTTGTGGGCCCGCGAGAAGACGCAGTATTTT
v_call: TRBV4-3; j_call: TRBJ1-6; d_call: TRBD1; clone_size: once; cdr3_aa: CASSQEGYLTGNNSPLHF; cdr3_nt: TGCGCCAGCAGCCAAGAAGGGTACTTGACAGGGAATAATTCACCCCTCCACTTT
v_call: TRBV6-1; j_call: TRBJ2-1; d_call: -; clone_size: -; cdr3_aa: CASTLSTEQFF; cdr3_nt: TGTGCCAGCACCCTGTCAACTGAGCAGTTCTTC
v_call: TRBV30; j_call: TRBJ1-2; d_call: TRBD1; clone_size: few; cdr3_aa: CAWSGQGLGGNYGYTF; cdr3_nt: TGTGCCTGGAGCGGACAGGGGCTAGGGGGTAACTATGGCTACACCTTC
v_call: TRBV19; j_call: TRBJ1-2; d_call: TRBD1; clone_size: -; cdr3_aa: CASSITRQGVVIYTF; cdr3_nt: TGTGCCAGTAGTATTACCCGACAGGGGGTGGTTATCTACACCTTC
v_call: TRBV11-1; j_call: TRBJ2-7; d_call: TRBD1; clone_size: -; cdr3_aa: CASSLNWGDRGLHEQYF; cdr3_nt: TGTGCCAGCAGCTTGAACTGGGGGGACAGGGGGCTCCACGAGCAGTACTTC
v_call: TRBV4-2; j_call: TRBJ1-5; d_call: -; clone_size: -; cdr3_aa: CASSQDVDQPQHF; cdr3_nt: TGTGCCAGCAGCCAAGATGTGGATCAGCCCCAGCATTTT
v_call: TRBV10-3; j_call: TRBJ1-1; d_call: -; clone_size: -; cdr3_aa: CAISDHGGPAFF; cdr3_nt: TGTGCCATCAGTGATCACGGGGGGCCGGCTTTCTTT
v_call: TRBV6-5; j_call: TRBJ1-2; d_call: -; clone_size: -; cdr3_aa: CASSSPQGSNYGYTF; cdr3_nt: TGTGCCAGCAGTTCCCCACAGGGATCAAACTATGGCTACACCTTC
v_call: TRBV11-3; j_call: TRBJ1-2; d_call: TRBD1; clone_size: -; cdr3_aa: CAVSEGAGVNYGYTF; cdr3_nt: TGTGCCGTTTCCGAGGGGGCAGGGGTGAACTATGGCTACACCTTC
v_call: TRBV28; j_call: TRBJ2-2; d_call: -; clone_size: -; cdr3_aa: CASSLLGGPTGELFF; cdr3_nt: TGTGCCAGCAGTTTATTGGGGGGGCCCACCGGGGAGCTGTTTTTT
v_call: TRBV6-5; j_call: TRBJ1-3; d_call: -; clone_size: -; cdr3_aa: CASSPLSSSGNTIYF; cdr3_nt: TGTGCCAGCAGCCCCTTATCCTCCTCTGGAAACACCATATATTTT
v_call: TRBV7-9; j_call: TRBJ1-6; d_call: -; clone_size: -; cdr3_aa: CASSRPGTLSPLHF; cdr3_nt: TGTGCCAGCAGCCGTCCCGGGACTTTATCACCCCTCCACTTT
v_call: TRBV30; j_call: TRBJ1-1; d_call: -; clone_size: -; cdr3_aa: CAWSVSPVSTSAFF; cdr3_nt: TGTGCCTGGAGTGTAAGTCCAGTATCGACCTCTGCTTTCTTT
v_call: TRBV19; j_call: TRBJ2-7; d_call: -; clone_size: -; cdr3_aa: CASSIDTRQAYEQYF; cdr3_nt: TGTGCCAGTAGTATAGATACGCGGCAGGCCTACGAGCAGTACTTC